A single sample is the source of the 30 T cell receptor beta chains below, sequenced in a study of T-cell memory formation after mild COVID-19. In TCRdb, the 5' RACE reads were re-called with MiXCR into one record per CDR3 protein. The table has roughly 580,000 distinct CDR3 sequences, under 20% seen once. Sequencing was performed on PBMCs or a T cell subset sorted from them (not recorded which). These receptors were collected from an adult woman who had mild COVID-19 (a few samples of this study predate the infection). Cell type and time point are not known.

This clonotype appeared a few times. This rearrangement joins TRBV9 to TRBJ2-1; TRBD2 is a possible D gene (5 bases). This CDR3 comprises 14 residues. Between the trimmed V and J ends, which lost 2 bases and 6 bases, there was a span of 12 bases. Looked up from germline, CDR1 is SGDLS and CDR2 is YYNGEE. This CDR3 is CASSVVLAGNEQFF. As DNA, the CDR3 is TGTGCCAGCAGCGTCGTGCTAGCAGGCAATGAGCAGTTCTTC.

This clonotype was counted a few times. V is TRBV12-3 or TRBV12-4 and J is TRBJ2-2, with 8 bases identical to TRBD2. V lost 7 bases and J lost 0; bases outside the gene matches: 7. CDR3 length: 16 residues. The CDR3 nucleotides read TGTGCCAGCACCAGAGCGGGGGAGTCGAACACCGGGGAGCTGTTTTTT. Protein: CASTRAGESNTGELFF.

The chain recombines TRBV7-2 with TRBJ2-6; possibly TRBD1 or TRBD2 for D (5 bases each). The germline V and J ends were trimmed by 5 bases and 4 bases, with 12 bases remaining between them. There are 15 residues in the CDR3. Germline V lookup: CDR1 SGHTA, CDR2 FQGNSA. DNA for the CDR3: TGTGCCAGCAGCCGAGGGGTTGGAGGGGCCAACGTCCTGACTTTC. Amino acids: CASSRGVGGANVLTF.

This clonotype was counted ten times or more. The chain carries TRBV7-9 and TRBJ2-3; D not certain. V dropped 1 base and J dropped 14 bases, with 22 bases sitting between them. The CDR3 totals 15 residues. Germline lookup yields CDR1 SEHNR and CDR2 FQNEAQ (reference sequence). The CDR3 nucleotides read TGTGCCAGCAGCTTAGGGGCATCTTCGATTGCGAAAGGGTATTTT. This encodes CASSLGASSIAKGYF.

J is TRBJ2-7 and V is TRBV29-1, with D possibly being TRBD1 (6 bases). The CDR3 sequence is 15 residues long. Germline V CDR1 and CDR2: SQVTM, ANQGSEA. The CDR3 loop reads CAAAGATALSYEQYF. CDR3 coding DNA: TGCGCCGCGGCAGGGGCCACCGCTCTCTCCTACGAGCAGTACTTC.

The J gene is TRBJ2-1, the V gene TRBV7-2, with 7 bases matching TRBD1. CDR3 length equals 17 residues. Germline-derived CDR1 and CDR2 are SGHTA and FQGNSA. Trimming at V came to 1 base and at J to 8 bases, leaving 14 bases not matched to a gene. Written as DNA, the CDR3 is TGTGCCAGCAGCTTAGGGAAGGGGCAGGGGGTGAGGTATGAGCAGTTCTTC. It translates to CASSLGKGQGVRYEQFF.

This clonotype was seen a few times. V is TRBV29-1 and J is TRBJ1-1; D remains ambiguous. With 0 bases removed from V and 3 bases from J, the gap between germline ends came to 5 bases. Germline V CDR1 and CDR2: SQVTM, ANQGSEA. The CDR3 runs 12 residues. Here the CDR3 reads CSVEDSHTEAFF. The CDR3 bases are TGCAGCGTTGAAGATTCGCACACTGAAGCTTTCTTT.

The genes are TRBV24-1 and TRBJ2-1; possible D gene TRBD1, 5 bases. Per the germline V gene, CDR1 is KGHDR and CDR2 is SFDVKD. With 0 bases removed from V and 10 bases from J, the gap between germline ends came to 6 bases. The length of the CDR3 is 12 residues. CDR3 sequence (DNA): TGTGCCACCAGTGATTTGCAGGGCGAGCAGTTCTTC. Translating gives CATSDLQGEQFF.

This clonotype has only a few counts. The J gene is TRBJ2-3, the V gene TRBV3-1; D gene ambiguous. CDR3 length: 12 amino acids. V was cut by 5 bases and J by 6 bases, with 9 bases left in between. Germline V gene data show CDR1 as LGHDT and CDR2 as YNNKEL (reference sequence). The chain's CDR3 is CASSGLGDTQYF. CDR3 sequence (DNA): TGTGCCAGCAGCGGGCTCGGGGATACGCAGTATTTT.

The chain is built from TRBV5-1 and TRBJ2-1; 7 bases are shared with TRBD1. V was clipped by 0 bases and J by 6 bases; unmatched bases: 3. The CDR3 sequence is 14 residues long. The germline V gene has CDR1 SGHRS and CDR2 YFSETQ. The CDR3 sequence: CASSLADRVNEQFF. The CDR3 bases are TGCGCCAGCAGCTTGGCCGACAGGGTCAATGAGCAGTTCTTC.

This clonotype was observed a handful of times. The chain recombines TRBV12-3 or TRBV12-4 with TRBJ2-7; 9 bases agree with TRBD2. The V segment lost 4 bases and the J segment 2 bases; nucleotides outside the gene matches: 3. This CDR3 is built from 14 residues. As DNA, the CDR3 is TGTGCCAGCAGTTCCCCTAGCGGGACCTACGAGCAGTACTTC. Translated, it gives CASSSPSGTYEQYF.

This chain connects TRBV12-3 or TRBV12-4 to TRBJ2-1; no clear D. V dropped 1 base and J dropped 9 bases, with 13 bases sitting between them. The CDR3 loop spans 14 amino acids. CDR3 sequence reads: CASSLGAPRIEQFF. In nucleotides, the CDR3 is TGTGCCAGCAGTTTAGGTGCCCCGAGGATTGAGCAGTTCTTC.

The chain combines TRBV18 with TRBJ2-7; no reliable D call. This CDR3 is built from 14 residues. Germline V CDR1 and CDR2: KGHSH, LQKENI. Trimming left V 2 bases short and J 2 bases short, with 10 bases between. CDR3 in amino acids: CASSPVDGTYEQYF. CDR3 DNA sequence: TGTGCCAGCTCACCAGTCGACGGTACCTACGAGCAGTACTTC.

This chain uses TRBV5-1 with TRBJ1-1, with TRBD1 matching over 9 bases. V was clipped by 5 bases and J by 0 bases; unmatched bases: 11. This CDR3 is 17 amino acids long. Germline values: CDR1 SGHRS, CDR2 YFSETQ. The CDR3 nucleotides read TGCGCCAGCAGATTCGTCGGGACAGGGAGAATGAACACTGAAGCTTTCTTT. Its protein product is CASRFVGTGRMNTEAFF.

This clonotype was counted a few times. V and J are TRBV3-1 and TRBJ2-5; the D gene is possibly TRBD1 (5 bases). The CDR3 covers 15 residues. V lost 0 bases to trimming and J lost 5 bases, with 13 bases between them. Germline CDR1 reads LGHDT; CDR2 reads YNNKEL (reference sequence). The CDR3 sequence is CASSQDRVVQETQYF. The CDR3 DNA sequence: TGTGCCAGCAGCCAAGACAGGGTTGTGCAGGAGACCCAGTACTTC.

For the CDR3, the DNA is TGTGCCAGCAGCTTACCCGAGACAGGGCTCATGAACACTGAAGCTTTCTTT. It yields the protein CASSLPETGLMNTEAFF. The gene calls are TRBV7-9 and TRBJ1-1; TRBD1 aligns across 7 bases. The trim removed 2 bases at V and 0 bases at J, leaving 9 bases unmatched. Germline V gene lookup returns CDR1 SEHNR and CDR2 FQNEAQ (reference sequence). This CDR3 comprises 17 residues.

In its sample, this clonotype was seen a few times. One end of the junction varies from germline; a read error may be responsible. In DNA, the CDR3 is TGTGCTAGCAGCTTAGGGACAGGGGACTACAATGAGCAGTTCTTC. It codes for CASSLGTGDYNEQFF. The chain combines TRBV7-7 with TRBJ2-1; 10 bases agree with TRBD1. CDR3 size: 15 residues. Germline V lookup: CDR1 SSHAT, CDR2 FNYEAQ (reference sequence).

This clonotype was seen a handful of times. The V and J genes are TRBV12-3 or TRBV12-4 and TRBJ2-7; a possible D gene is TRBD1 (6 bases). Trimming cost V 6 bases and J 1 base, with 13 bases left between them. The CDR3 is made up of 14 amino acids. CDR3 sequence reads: CASSQSGDSYEQYF. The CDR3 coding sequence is TGTGCCAGCAGCCAATCAGGGGATTCCTACGAGCAGTACTTC.

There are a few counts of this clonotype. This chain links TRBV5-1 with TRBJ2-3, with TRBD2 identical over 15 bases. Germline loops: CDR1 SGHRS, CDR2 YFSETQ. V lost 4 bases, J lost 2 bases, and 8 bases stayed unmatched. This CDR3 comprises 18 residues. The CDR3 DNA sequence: TGCGCCAGCAGCGTGGGACTAGCGGGGGGCCCTTACACAGATACGCAGTATTTT. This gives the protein CASSVGLAGGPYTDTQYF. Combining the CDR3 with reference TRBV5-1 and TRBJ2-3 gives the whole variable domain KAGVTQTPRYLIKTRGQQVTLSCSPISGHRSVSWYQQTPGQGLQFLFEYFSETQRNKGNFPGRFSGRQFSNSRSEMNVSTLELGDSALYLCASSVGLAGGPYTDTQYFGPGTRLTVL.

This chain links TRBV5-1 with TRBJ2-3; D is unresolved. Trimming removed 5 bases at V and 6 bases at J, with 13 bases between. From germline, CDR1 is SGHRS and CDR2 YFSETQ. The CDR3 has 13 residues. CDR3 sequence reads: CASSPLNDDTQYF. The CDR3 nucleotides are TGCGCCAGCAGTCCCCTAAACGATGATACGCAGTATTTT.

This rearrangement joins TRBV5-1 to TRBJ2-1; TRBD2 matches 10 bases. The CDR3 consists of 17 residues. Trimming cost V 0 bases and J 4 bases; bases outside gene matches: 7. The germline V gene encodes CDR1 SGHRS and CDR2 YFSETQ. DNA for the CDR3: TGCGCCAGCAGCTTGGTGTCTAGCGGGGGCCATTACAATGAGCAGTTCTTC. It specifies CASSLVSSGGHYNEQFF.

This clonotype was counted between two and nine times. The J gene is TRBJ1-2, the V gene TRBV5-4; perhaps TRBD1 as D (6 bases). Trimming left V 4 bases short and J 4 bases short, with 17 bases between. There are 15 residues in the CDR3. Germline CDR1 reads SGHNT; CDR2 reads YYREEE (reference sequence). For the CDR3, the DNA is TGTGCCAGCAGCGTAGAAAAGGGGGTGCCCTATGGCTACACCTTC. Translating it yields CASSVEKGVPYGYTF.

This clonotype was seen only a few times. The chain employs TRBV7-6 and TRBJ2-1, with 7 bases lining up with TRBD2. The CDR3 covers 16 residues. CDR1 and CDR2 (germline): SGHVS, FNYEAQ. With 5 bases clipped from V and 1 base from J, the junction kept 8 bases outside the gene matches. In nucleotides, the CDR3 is TGTGCCAGCAGCCTCATAGCGGGTCTATCCTACAATGAGCAGTTCTTC. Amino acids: CASSLIAGLSYNEQFF.

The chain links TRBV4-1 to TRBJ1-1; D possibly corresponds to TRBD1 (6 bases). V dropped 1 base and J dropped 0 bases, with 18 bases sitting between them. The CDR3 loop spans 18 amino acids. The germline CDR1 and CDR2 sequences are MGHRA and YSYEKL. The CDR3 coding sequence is TGCGCCAGCAGCCAAGCACCGCAGGGGAGAACCATGAACACTGAAGCTTTCTTT. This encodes CASSQAPQGRTMNTEAFF.

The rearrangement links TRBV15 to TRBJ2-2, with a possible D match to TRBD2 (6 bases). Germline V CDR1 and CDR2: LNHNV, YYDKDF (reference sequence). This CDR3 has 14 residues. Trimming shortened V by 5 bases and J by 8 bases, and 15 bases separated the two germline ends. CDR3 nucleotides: TGTGCCACCAGCTACGATGGCGGGGTGGGGGAGCTGTTTTTT. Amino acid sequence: CATSYDGGVGELFF.

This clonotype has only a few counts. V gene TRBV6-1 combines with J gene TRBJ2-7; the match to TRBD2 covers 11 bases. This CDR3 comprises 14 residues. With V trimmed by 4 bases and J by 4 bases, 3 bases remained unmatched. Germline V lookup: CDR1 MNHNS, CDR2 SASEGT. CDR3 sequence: CASSVSGRDYEQYF. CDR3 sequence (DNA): TGTGCCAGCAGTGTTAGCGGGAGGGATTACGAGCAGTACTTC.

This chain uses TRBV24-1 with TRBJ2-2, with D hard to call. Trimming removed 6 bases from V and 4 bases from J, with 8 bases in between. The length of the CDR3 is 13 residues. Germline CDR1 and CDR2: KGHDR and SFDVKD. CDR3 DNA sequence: TGTGCCACCAGTCCCGTGTCCACCGGGGAGCTGTTTTTT. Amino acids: CATSPVSTGELFF.

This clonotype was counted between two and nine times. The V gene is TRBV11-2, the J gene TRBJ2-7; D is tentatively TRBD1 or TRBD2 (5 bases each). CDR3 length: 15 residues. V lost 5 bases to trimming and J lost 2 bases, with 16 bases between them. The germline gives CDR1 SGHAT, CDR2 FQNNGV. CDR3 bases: TGTGCCAGCAGCCCGGCCGGGACCCTTACCTACGAGCAGTACTTC. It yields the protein CASSPAGTLTYEQYF.

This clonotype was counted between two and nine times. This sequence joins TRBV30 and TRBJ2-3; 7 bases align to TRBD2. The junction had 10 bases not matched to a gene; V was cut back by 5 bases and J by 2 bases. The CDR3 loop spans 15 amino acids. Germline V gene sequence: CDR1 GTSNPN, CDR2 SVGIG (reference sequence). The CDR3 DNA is TGTGCCTGGGGTGACTCGGGACTACACACAGATACGCAGTATTTT. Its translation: CAWGDSGLHTDTQYF.

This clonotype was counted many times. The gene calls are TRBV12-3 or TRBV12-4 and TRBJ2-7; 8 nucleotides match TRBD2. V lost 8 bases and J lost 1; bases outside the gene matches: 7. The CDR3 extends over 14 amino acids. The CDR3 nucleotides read TGTGCCAGCTCGGCGGGGGGCCGGTCCTACGAGCAGTACTTC. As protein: CASSAGGRSYEQYF.